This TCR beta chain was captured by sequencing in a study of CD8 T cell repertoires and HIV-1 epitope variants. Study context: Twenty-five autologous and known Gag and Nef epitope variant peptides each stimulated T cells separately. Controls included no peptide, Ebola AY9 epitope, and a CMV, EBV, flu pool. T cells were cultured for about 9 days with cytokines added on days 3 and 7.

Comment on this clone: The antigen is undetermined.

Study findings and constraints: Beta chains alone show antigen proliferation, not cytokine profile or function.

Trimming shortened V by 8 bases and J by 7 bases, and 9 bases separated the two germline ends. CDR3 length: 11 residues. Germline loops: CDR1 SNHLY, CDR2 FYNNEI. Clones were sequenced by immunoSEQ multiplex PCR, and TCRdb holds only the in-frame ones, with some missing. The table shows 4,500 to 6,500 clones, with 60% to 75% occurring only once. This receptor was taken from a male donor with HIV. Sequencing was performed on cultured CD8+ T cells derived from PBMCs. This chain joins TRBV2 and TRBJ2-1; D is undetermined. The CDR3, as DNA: TGTGCCAGCGGGTTTTTTAATGAGCAGTTCTTC. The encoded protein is CASGFFNEQFF.